Shown below are 28 T cell receptor beta chains from a single sample sequenced in a study of OX40 agonist ivuxolimab in advanced cancers. Sequencing used immunoSEQ multiplex PCR; TCRdb keeps in-frame clones, though not all of them. The top ten hold 20% to 25% of the sample, which has around 39,000 clones, 80% to 85% seen once. Specimen: CD4+ or CD8+ T cells sorted from blood, collected in a trial of the OX40 agonist ivuxolimab. The receptors were sampled from an adult with an advanced solid tumor such as melanoma, head and neck, liver or kidney cancer.

The chain couples TRBV11-2 to TRBJ2-7; D remains unclear. The germline V and J ends were trimmed by 2 bases and 11 bases, with 16 bases remaining between them. The length of the CDR3 is 13 residues. Germline V gene data show CDR1 as SGHAT and CDR2 as FQNNGV. For the CDR3, the DNA is TGTGCCAGCAGCTTAAACGCCCCCGGGTGGGAGTACTTC. Translation gives CASSLNAPGWEYF.

The chain has TRBV5-4 and TRBJ2-7; 10 bases agree with TRBD2. The CDR3 totals 15 residues. Germline-derived CDR1 and CDR2 are SGHNT and YYREEE (reference sequence). The V segment lost 0 bases and the J segment 7 bases; nucleotides outside the gene matches: 7. This CDR3 is CASSLGSGRASEQYF. The CDR3 coding sequence is TGTGCCAGCAGCTTGGGGAGCGGGAGGGCCTCTGAGCAGTACTTC. The full variable domain, completed using reference TRBV5-4 and TRBJ2-7, is ETGVTQSPTHLIKTRGQQVTLRCSSQSGHNTVSWYQQALGQGPQFIFQYYREEENGRGNFPPRFSGLQFPNYSSELNVNALELDDSALYLCASSLGSGRASEQYFGPGTRLTVT.

DNA for the CDR3: TGTGCCAGCAGTTTGGGACAGGGACGGGGACAGTACTTC. This gives the protein CASSLGQGRGQYF. The rearrangement links TRBV6-5 to TRBJ2-7, with 9 bases lining up with TRBD1. Unmatched junction bases numbered 8, after V lost 4 bases and J lost 10 bases. This CDR3 region has 13 residues. Per the germline V gene, CDR1 is MNHEY and CDR2 is SVGAGI.

The rearrangement uses TRBV7-9 and TRBJ2-1, with a weak D call TRBD2 (6 bases). Germline V gene sequence: CDR1 SEHNR, CDR2 FQNEAQ (reference sequence). The CDR3 contains 14 residues. V gave up 5 bases and J gave up 6 bases, with 14 bases separating them. CDR3 nucleotide sequence: TGTGCCAGCAGCCTCGGGACTGAGAGCAATGAGCAGTTCTTC. This sequence encodes CASSLGTESNEQFF.

This chain uses TRBV9 with TRBJ2-1, with TRBD2 identical over 8 bases. The CDR3 loop spans 16 amino acids. V gave up 1 base and J gave up 2 bases; unmatched junction bases: 5. Germline CDR1 and CDR2: SGDLS and YYNGEE. The CDR3 is CASSVNTSGPYNEQFF. In DNA, the CDR3 is TGTGCCAGCAGCGTAAACACTAGCGGACCCTACAATGAGCAGTTCTTC.

This clone was seen only once. The chain has TRBV30 and TRBJ1-2, with a possible D match to TRBD1 (6 bases). With 4 bases removed from V and 11 bases from J, the gap between germline ends came to 20 bases. Germline assignment: CDR1 GTSNPN and CDR2 SVGIG (reference sequence). The CDR3 has 13 residues. In nucleotides, the CDR3 is TGTGCCTGGAACCCGACAGGAGTAAAAGAGTACACCTTC. Its translation: CAWNPTGVKEYTF.

The chain combines TRBV7-2 with TRBJ2-1, with 7 bases aligning to TRBD1. V shed 1 base and J 7 bases; nucleotides not matched to a gene: 4. The length of the CDR3 is 14 residues. Germline CDR1 and CDR2: SGHTA and FQGNSA. The DNA of the CDR3 is TGTGCCAGCAGCTTAGGGGGCAGGGGGAATGAGCAGTTCTTC. This encodes CASSLGGRGNEQFF.

The chain carries TRBV6-5 and TRBJ2-7, with 10 bases that match TRBD2. Losses at the gene ends were 6 bases for V and 0 bases for J; bases not matched to a gene: 5. Germline values: CDR1 MNHEY, CDR2 SVGAGI. The length of the CDR3 is 15 residues. CDR3 nucleotides: TGTGCCAGCAGAGGGACTAGCGAGGACTCCTACGAGCAGTACTTC. It specifies CASRGTSEDSYEQYF.

The DNA of the CDR3 is TGTGCCAGCAGCCGGGGACAGGGGGCGACGGGGGAGACCCAGTACTTC. Protein product: CASSRGQGATGETQYF. V and J are TRBV7-2 and TRBJ2-5; 12 bases are shared with TRBD1. The V gene end was trimmed by 5 bases and the J gene end by 5 bases; junction bases not matched to a gene: 9. The length of the CDR3 is 16 residues. Germline V gene lookup returns CDR1 SGHTA and CDR2 FQGNSA.

The rearrangement links TRBV28 to TRBJ2-1, with D perhaps TRBD1 (5 bases). Trimming shortened V by 5 bases and J by 4 bases, and 15 bases separated the two germline ends. CDR3 length equals 15 residues. Germline V CDR1 and CDR2: MDHEN, SYDVKM. The CDR3 DNA follows: TGTGCCAGCAGTCCGGCTGACAGAATATACAATGAGCAGTTCTTC. Amino acid sequence: CASSPADRIYNEQFF.

The table lists this clone with a count of one. The chain recombines TRBV21-1 with TRBJ1-1; TRBD1, the D gene given by the table, was not confirmed from the DNA. TRBV21-1 is an annotated pseudogene. This CDR3 is built from 14 residues. CDR3 nucleotide sequence: TGTGCCAGCAGCAGCAACAGGGGGCCGGCTGAAGCTTTCTTT. The encoded protein is CASSSNRGPAEAFF.

This sequence joins TRBV9 and TRBJ1-6; D remains ambiguous. V was trimmed by 0 bases and J by 8 bases, leaving 6 bases between them. Germline lookup yields CDR1 SGDLS and CDR2 YYNGEE. The CDR3 consists of 13 residues. CDR3 in DNA: TGTGCCAGCAGCGTAGTGGGTGATTCACCCCTCCACTTT. It translates to CASSVVGDSPLHF.

The CDR3 coding sequence is TGTGCCAGCAGTTCGGGAGTTTGGGGGGGAGGGAATGAGCAGTTCTTC. Its translation is CASSSGVWGGGNEQFF. This chain links TRBV6-5 with TRBJ2-1; TRBD2 agrees at 7 bases. The germline V gene has CDR1 MNHEY and CDR2 SVGAGI. CDR3 length equals 16 residues. Trimming removed 4 bases from V and 7 bases from J; junction bases left unmatched: 13.

This chain uses TRBV27 with TRBJ2-5; TRBD2 is a possible D gene (6 bases). The CDR3 has 15 amino acids. Germline V gene data show CDR1 as MNHEY and CDR2 as SMNVEV (reference sequence). Trimming stripped 0 bases from V and 7 bases from J, with 15 bases between. In DNA form, the CDR3 reads TGTGCCAGCAGTTTATCGACGGGGGTCGTAGGGACCCAGTACTTC. Its protein is CASSLSTGVVGTQYF.

This clone was seen only a few times. The chain employs TRBV9 and TRBJ1-5; 7 positions agree with TRBD1. The CDR3 spans 15 residues. The J segment lost 0 bases and the V segment lost 1 base, leaving 1 base of the junction unmatched. Germline-derived CDR1 and CDR2 are SGDLS and YYNGEE. The chain's CDR3 is CASSVTGDSNQPQHF. In DNA form, the CDR3 reads TGTGCCAGCAGCGTAACAGGGGATAGCAATCAGCCCCAGCATTTT.

On this clone: A read error may account for a junction end that differs from germline. This rearrangement joins TRBV11-2 to TRBJ1-5; 7 bases line up with TRBD1. The germline CDR1 and CDR2 sequences are SGHAT and FQNNGV. This CDR3 spans 17 amino acids. The CDR3 sequence is CASSLHRTGGSNQPQHF. CDR3 DNA: TGCGCCAGCAGCTTACACCGGACAGGAGGAAGCAATCAGCCCCAGCATTTT.

The V and J genes are TRBV27 and TRBJ2-1, with TRBD2 identical over 14 bases. The CDR3 consists of 16 residues. V shed 8 bases, J shed 5 bases, and the junction held 8 bases outside the gene matches. Per the germline V gene, CDR1 is MNHEY and CDR2 is SMNVEV (reference sequence). The CDR3 DNA reads as TGTGCCAGCCCGATTGGGACTAGCGGGGGAAACAATGAGCAGTTCTTC. Translation gives CASPIGTSGGNNEQFF.

V is TRBV28 and J is TRBJ2-2; 7 bases are shared with TRBD2. V trimming: 5 bases; J trimming: 5 bases; junction bases outside the gene matches: 8. CDR1 and CDR2 from the germline V gene are MDHEN and SYDVKM. The CDR3 is made up of 15 amino acids. The CDR3 DNA reads TGTGCCAGCAGTAAAGGACTAGGTGAAACCGGGGAGCTGTTTTTT. Encoded protein: CASSKGLGETGELFF.

V gene TRBV19 combines with J gene TRBJ1-1; D possibly corresponds to TRBD1 (6 bases). The CDR3 is 12 amino acids. The germline V gene encodes CDR1 LNHDA and CDR2 SQIVND (reference sequence). The V gene lost 7 bases and the J gene lost 10 bases, with 16 bases spanning the gap. For the CDR3, the DNA is TGTGCCAGTACCCCCGAGGGGGGGCGAGCTTTCTTT. Amino acid sequence: CASTPEGGRAFF. The complete variable domain, with remaining parts taken from reference TRBV19 and TRBJ1-1, reads DGGITQSPKYLFRKEGQNVTLSCEQNLNHDAMYWYRQDPGQGLRLIYYSQIVNDFQKGDIAEGYSVSREKKESFPLTVTSAQKNPTAFYLCASTPEGGRAFFGQGTRLTVV.

V is TRBV11-2 and J is TRBJ1-1, with 8 nucleotides matching TRBD1. J lost 4 bases, V lost 1 base, and 2 bases had no gene match. CDR3 length: 14 residues. Germline V gene sequence: CDR1 SGHAT, CDR2 FQNNGV. In DNA, the CDR3 is TGTGCCAGCAGCTTAGGACAGGGGAGCACTGAAGCTTTCTTT. This gives the protein CASSLGQGSTEAFF.

The chain is built from TRBV11-2 and TRBJ2-6; no clear D gene. The CDR3 consists of 15 residues. Germline V gene data show CDR1 as SGHAT and CDR2 as FQNNGV. The V end lost 3 bases, the J end lost 3 bases, and 9 bases lay between the germline ends. CDR3 residues: CASSFLGYGANVLTF. As DNA, the CDR3 is TGTGCCAGCAGCTTCTTGGGATATGGGGCCAACGTCCTGACTTTC. The full variable domain, completed using reference TRBV11-2 and TRBJ2-6, is EAGVAQSPRYKIIEKRQSVAFWCNPISGHATLYWYQQILGQGPKLLIQFQNNGVVDDSQLPKDRFSAERLKGVDSTLKIQPAKLEDSAVYLCASSFLGYGANVLTFGAGSRLTVL.

The chain employs TRBV11-1 and TRBJ2-5; D is possibly TRBD1 or TRBD2 (5 bases each). The CDR3 runs 14 residues. With 4 bases removed from V and 1 base from J, the gap between germline ends came to 10 bases. Germline assignment: CDR1 SGHAT and CDR2 FQDESV (reference sequence). The CDR3 DNA sequence: TGTGCCAGCAGCTCCGGGACCTTCCAAGAGACCCAGTACTTC. This gives the protein CASSSGTFQETQYF.

Only one count was recorded for this clone. The J gene is TRBJ1-1, the V gene TRBV27; a possible D gene is TRBD1 (5 bases). The germline V and J ends were trimmed by 6 bases and 1 base, with 9 bases remaining between them. Germline CDR1 MNHEY, CDR2 SMNVEV (reference sequence). The CDR3 is 13 amino acids. This CDR3 is CASRGTENTEAFF. CDR3 sequence (DNA): TGTGCCAGCAGGGGGACCGAGAACACTGAAGCTTTCTTT.

This chain connects TRBV30 to TRBJ1-1; D call uncertain. The CDR3 covers 11 residues. Germline V gene lookup returns CDR1 GTSNPN and CDR2 SVGIG (reference sequence). V dropped 4 bases and J dropped 6 bases, with 9 bases sitting between them. Here the CDR3 DNA reads TGTGCCTGGATTAGGCGGCCTGAAGCTTTCTTT. Encoded protein: CAWIRRPEAFF.

The chain uses TRBV5-1 and TRBJ1-2; TRBD1 matches at 7 bases. V was pared by 3 bases and J by 4 bases, with 3 bases of the junction left unmatched. The CDR3 covers 13 residues. Per germline, CDR1 SGHRS and CDR2 YFSETQ. The CDR3 sequence: CASSSQGVYGYTF. CDR3 nucleotides: TGCGCCAGCAGCTCCCAGGGGGTCTATGGCTACACCTTC.

The chain has TRBV7-2 and TRBJ2-7, with 10 bases lining up with TRBD1. The V segment lost 2 bases and the J segment 2 bases; nucleotides outside the gene matches: 3. Germline V CDR1 and CDR2: SGHTA, FQGNSA. The CDR3 has 15 amino acids. The CDR3 loop reads CASSLMGTGAYEQYF. The DNA of the CDR3 is TGTGCCAGCAGCTTAATGGGGACAGGGGCCTACGAGCAGTACTTC.

This clone came up a few times. The rearrangement uses TRBV28 and TRBJ1-4; TRBD1 matches 8 bases. CDR1 MDHEN and CDR2 SYDVKM come from the germline V gene. This CDR3 comprises 15 residues. The V and J ends lost 5 bases and 8 bases, in that order; junction bases with no gene match: 10. For the CDR3, the DNA is TGTGCCAGCAGTCCAGGGGGCAGCCTTCGGGAAAAACTGTTTTTT. It translates to CASSPGGSLREKLFF.

A few counts support this clone. V is TRBV6-5 and J is TRBJ1-1; D is undetermined. The CDR3 spans 13 residues. The V and J ends lost 6 bases and 1 base respectively, with 9 bases between them. Germline CDR1 reads MNHEY; CDR2 reads SVGAGI. The CDR3: CASSSTQNTEAFF. CDR3 DNA: TGTGCCAGCAGCTCGACTCAGAACACTGAAGCTTTCTTT.